The T cell receptor beta chain under discussion was sequenced for a study of cytomegalovirus exposure and HLA in healthy donors. PCR involved 60 Vbeta and 13 Jbeta primers. TCRdb's copy holds only in-frame clones and misses some; the assay was immunoSEQ multiplex PCR. The data hold 100,000 to 150,000 clones, with 80% observed a single time. Healthy bone marrow donors made up the donor group. The source of this sequence is a man younger than 40 in good health and CMV-seropositive. What was sequenced was PBMCs.

CDR3 nucleotide sequence: TGTGCCACCTCGGGACAGAGTCATCAGCCCCAGCATTTT. Amino acids: CATSGQSHQPQHF. The J gene is TRBJ1-5, the V gene TRBV28, with TRBD1 matching over 7 bases. The germline CDR1 and CDR2 sequences are MDHEN and SYDVKM. J gave up 5 bases and V 10 bases, and 8 bases lay outside the gene matches. The CDR3 spans 13 residues.